The rows below give T cell receptor beta chains drawn from one sample of a study of CD8 T cells in Susac syndrome. Via MiXCR, TCRdb re-called the immunoSEQ multiplex PCR reads, giving one row per CDR3 protein. The sample comprises around 160,000 distinct CDR3 sequences, about 93% of which are singletons, and just over 0.13% rests with the top ten. The sequencing input was CD4+ T cells from PBMCs. The source is a human donor in good health. The CDR3 runs from the conserved cysteine through the conserved F or W. Fields, in order: J gene, D gene, clone size, V gene, CDR3 protein, CDR3 DNA. The D gene is left open where the match is weak. Size values are once, few and many counts, or a class for expanded clones, and some rows have none.

>TRBJ2-2|NA|once|TRBV3-1
CASSRSLLGTGELFF
TGTGCCAGCAGCCGATCACTACTCGGCACCGGGGAGCTGTTTTTT
>TRBJ1-1|NA|NA|TRBV2
CASSEEFKAFF
TGTGCCAGCAGTGAGGAATTCAAAGCTTTCTTT
>TRBJ2-2|NA|NA|TRBV23-1
CASSHPVLLATGELFF
TGCGCCAGCAGTCACCCGGTCCTCCTCGCCACCGGGGAGCTGTTTTTT
>TRBJ2-5|NA|NA|TRBV2
CASSSSEETQYF
TGTGCCAGCAGTTCCAGCGAAGAGACCCAGTACTTC
>TRBJ2-5|TRBD2|NA|TRBV7-9
CASSTRGNQETQYF
TGTGCCAGCAGCACGCGGGGGAACCAAGAGACCCAGTACTTC
>TRBJ1-1|NA|NA|TRBV12-3/TRBV12-4
CASSFGQDNEAFF
TGTGCCAGCAGTTTTGGTCAGGATAATGAAGCTTTCTTT
>TRBJ2-5|NA|NA|TRBV20-1
CSATREGLETQYF
TGCAGTGCTACTCGAGAAGGGTTGGAGACCCAGTACTTC
>TRBJ2-5|NA|NA|TRBV19
CASSITRSETQYF
TGTGCCAGTAGTATAACTAGGTCGGAGACCCAGTACTTC
>TRBJ1-2|NA|NA|TRBV7-2
CASSGGRLANYGYTF
TGTGCCAGCAGCGGGGGACGGCTGGCTAACTATGGCTACACCTTC
>TRBJ2-3|NA|NA|TRBV3-1
CASKSDTDTQYF
TGTGCCAGCAAGTCGGATACAGATACGCAGTATTTT
>TRBJ1-5|TRBD1|NA|TRBV18
CASSRQQGDHQPQHF
TGTGCCAGCTCACGACAACAGGGGGACCATCAGCCCCAGCATTTT
>TRBJ1-5|NA|NA|TRBV12-5
CASGLSGNQPQHF
TGTGCTAGTGGTTTGAGCGGGAATCAGCCCCAGCATTTT
>TRBJ2-7|TRBD1|NA|TRBV2
CASSVRTGSSTYEQYF
TGTGCCAGCAGTGTAAGGACAGGGTCTTCCACCTACGAGCAGTACTTC
>TRBJ2-2|TRBD1|NA|TRBV29-1
CSAGTGVAGELFF
TGCAGCGCCGGGACAGGGGTAGCCGGGGAGCTGTTTTTT
>TRBJ1-1|NA|NA|TRBV30
CAWSGQTGTEAFF
TGTGCCTGGAGTGGACAGACGGGAACTGAAGCTTTCTTT
>TRBJ2-5|NA|NA|TRBV29-1
CSVGSDRQETQYF
TGCAGCGTCGGATCCGACAGGCAAGAGACCCAGTACTTC
>TRBJ2-3|NA|NA|TRBV29-1
CSVARGAWDTQYF
TGCAGCGTTGCCCGGGGGGCTTGGGATACGCAGTATTTT
>TRBJ2-5|TRBD1|NA|TRBV29-1
CSLKYSGTAWETQYF
TGCAGCCTTAAATATTCCGGGACAGCGTGGGAGACCCAGTACTTC